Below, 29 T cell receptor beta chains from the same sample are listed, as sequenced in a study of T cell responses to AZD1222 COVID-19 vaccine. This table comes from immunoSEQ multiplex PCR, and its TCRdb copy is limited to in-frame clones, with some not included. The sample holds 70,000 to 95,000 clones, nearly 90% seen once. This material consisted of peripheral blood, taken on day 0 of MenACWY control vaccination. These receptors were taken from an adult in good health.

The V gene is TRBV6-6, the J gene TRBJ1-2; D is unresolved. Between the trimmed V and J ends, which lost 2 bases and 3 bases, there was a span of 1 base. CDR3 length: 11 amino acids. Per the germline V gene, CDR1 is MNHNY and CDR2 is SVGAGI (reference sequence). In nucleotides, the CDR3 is TGTGCCAGCAGTTACGACTATGGCTACACCTTC. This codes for CASSYDYGYTF.

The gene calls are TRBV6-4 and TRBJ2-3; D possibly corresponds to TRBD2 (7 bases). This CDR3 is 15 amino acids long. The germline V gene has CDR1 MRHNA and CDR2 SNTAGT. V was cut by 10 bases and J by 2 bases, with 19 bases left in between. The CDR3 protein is CAIPRRGGNTDTQYF. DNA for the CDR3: TGTGCCATCCCTCGTAGGGGGGGAAACACAGATACGCAGTATTTT.

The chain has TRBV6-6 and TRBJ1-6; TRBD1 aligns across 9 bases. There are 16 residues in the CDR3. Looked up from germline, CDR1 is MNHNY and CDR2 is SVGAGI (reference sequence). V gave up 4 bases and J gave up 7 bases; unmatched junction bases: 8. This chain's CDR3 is CASSFEQGAENSPLHF. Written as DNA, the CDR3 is TGTGCCAGCAGTTTCGAACAGGGGGCAGAGAATTCACCCCTCCACTTT.

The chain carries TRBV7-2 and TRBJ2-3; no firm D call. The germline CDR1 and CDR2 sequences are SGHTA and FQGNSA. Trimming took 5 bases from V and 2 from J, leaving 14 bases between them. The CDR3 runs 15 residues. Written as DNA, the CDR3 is TGTGCCAGCAGCCCTACTGGCGTATCCACAGATACGCAGTATTTT. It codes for CASSPTGVSTDTQYF.

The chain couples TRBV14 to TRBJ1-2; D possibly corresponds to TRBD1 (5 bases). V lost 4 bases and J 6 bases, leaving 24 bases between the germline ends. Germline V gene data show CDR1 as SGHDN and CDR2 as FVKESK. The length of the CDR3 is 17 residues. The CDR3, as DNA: TGTGCCAGCAGCCCTTATTTGACGGGGCCCCTTTCGGATGGCTACACCTTC. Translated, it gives CASSPYLTGPLSDGYTF.

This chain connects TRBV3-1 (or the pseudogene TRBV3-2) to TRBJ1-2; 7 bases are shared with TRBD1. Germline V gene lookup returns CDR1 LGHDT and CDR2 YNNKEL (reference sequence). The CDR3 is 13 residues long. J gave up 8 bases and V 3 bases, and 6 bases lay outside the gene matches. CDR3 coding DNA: TGTGCCAGCAGCCATGACAGGGACGGAGGCTACACCTTC. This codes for CASSHDRDGGYTF.

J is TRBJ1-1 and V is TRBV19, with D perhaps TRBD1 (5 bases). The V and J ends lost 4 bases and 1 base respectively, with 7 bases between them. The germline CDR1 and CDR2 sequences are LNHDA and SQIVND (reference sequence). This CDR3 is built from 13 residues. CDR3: CASSNDRNTEAFF. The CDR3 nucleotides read TGTGCCAGTAGTAACGACAGGAACACTGAAGCTTTCTTT.

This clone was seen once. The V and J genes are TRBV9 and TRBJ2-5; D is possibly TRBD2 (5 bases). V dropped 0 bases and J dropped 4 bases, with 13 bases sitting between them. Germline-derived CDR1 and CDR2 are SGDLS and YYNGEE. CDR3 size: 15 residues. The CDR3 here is CASSVVDGVGETQYF. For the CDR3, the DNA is TGTGCCAGCAGCGTAGTTGACGGGGTGGGAGAGACCCAGTACTTC.

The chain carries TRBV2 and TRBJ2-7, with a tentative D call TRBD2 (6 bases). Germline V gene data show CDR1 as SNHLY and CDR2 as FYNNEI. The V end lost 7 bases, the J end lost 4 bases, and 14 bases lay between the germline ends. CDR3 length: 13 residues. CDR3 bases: TGTGCCAGCACCTCCTCGGGGAGGTACGAGCAGTACTTC. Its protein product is CASTSSGRYEQYF.

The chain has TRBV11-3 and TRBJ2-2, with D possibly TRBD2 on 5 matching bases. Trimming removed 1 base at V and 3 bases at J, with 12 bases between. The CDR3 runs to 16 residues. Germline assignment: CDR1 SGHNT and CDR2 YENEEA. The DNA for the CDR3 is TGTGCCAGCAGCTTAGGGTTAGCGAGTGACACCGGGGAGCTGTTTTTT. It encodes CASSLGLASDTGELFF. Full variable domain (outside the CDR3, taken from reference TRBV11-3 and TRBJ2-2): EAGVVQSPRYKIIEKKQPVAFWCNPISGHNTLYWYLQNLGQGPELLIRYENEEAVDDSQLPKDRFSAERLKGVDSTLKIQPAELGDSAVYLCASSLGLASDTGELFFGEGSRLTVL.

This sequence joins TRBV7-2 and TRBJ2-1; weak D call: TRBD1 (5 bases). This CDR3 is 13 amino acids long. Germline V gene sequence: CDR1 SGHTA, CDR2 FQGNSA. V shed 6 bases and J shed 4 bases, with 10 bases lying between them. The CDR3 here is CASSHTGYNEQFF. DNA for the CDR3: TGTGCCAGCAGTCATACAGGTTACAATGAGCAGTTCTTC.

The CDR3 loop is CASSFGTSYADTQYF. The CDR3 DNA is TGTGCCAGTAGTTTCGGGACTAGCTACGCAGATACGCAGTATTTT. The rearrangement joins TRBV19 to TRBJ2-3; 9 bases agree with TRBD2. There are 15 residues in the CDR3. Germline loops: CDR1 LNHDA, CDR2 SQIVND (reference sequence). Trimming took 5 bases from V and 4 from J; bases not matched to a gene: 7.

Here the CDR3 DNA reads TGCGCCAGCAGCCAAGGGGCTTGGACTAGCGGGGGCTCATCCTACGAGCAGTACTTC. Its protein is CASSQGAWTSGGSSYEQYF. V gene TRBV4-3 combines with J gene TRBJ2-7; 13 bases fit TRBD2. V shed 1 base and J 1 base; nucleotides not matched to a gene: 10. The CDR3 consists of 19 residues. Germline lookup yields CDR1 LGHNA and CDR2 YSLEER.

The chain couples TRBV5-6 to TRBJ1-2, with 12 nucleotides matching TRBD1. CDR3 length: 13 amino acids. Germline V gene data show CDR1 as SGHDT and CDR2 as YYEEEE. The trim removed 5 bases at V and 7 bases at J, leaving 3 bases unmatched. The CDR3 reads CASSPGQGAGYTF. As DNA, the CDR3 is TGTGCCAGCAGTCCGGGACAGGGGGCTGGCTACACCTTC.

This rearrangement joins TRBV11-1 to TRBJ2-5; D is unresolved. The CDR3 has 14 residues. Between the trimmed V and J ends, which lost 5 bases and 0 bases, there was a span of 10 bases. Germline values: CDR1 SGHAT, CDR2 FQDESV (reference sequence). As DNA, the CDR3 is TGTGCCAGCAGCAGTGGACCCCACCAAGAGACCCAGTACTTC. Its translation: CASSSGPHQETQYF. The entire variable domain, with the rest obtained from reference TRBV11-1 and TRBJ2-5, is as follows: EAEVAQSPRYKITEKSQAVAFWCDPISGHATLYWYRQILGQGPELLVQFQDESVVDDSQLPKDRFSAERLKGVDSTLKIQPAELGDSAMYLCASSSGPHQETQYFGPGTRLLVL.

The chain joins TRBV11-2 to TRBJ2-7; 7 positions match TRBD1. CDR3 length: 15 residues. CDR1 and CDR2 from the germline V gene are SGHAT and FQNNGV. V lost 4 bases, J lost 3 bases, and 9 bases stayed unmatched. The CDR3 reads CASSWTGDGSYEQYF. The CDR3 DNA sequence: TGTGCCAGCAGCTGGACAGGCGACGGAAGCTACGAGCAGTACTTC. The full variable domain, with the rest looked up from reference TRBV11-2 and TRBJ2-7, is EAGVAQSPRYKIIEKRQSVAFWCNPISGHATLYWYQQILGQGPKLLIQFQNNGVVDDSQLPKDRFSAERLKGVDSTLKIQPAKLEDSAVYLCASSWTGDGSYEQYFGPGTRLTVT.

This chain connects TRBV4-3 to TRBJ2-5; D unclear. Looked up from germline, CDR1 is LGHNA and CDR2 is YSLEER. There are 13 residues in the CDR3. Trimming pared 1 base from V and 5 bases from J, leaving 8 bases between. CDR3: CASSQGMAETQYF. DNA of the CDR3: TGCGCCAGCAGCCAAGGCATGGCCGAGACCCAGTACTTC.

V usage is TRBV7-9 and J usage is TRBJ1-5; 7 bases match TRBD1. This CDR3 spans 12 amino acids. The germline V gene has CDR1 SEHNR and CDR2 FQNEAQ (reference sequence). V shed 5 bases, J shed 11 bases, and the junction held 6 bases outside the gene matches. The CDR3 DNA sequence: TGTGCCAGCAGCCGGGGGGACAGTTCCCAGCATTTT. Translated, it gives CASSRGDSSQHF.

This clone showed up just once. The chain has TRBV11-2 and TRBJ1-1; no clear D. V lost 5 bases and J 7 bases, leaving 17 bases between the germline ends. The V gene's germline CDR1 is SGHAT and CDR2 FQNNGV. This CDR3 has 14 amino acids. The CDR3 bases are TGTGCCAGCAGCCCCCCCCGGGGTGGAAGTGAAGCTTTCTTT. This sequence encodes CASSPPRGGSEAFF.

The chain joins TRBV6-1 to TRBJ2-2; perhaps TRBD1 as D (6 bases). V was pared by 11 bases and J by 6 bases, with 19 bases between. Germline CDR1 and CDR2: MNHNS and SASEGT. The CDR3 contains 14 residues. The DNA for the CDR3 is TGTGCCGGAAAACAACAGGGCGCGCCCGGGGAGCTGTTTTTT. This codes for CAGKQQGAPGELFF.

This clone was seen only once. The CDR3 region has the DNA TGTGCCAGCAGTCAAGGACCTTACGAGCAGTACTTC. Translated: CASSQGPYEQYF. The rearrangement uses TRBV7-9 and TRBJ2-7; D gene unclear. Between the trimmed V and J ends, which lost 6 bases and 4 bases, there was a span of 10 bases. The CDR3 runs to 12 residues. Germline CDR1 reads SEHNR; CDR2 reads FQNEAQ (reference sequence).

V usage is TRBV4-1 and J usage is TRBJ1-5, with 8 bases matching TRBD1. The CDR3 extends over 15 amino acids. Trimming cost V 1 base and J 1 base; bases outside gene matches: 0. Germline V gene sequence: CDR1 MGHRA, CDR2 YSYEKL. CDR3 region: CASSQGQGSNQPQHF. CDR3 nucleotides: TGCGCCAGCAGCCAAGGACAGGGGAGCAATCAGCCCCAGCATTTT.

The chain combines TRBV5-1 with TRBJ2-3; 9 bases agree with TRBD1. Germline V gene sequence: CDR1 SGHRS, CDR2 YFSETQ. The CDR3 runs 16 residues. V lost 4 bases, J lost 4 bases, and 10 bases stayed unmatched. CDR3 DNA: TGCGCCAGCAGCAGGGGACAGGGCCTTACTTCAGATACGCAGTATTTT. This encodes CASSRGQGLTSDTQYF.

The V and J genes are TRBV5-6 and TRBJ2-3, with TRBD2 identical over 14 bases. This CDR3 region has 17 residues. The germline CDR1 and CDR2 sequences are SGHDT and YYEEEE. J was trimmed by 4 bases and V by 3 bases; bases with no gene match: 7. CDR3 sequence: CASSYWTSGGRADTQYF. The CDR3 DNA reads TGTGCCAGCAGCTACTGGACTAGCGGGGGGAGGGCAGATACGCAGTATTTT. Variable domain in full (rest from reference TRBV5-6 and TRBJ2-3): DAGVTQSPTHLIKTRGQQVTLRCSPKSGHDTVSWYQQALGQGPQFIFQYYEEEERQRGNFPDRFSGHQFPNYSSELNVNALLLGDSALYLCASSYWTSGGRADTQYFGPGTRLTVL.

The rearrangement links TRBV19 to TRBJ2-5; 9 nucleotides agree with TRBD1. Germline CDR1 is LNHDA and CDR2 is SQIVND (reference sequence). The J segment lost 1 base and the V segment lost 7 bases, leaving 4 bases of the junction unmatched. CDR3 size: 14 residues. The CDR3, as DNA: TGTGCCAGTAACCCGACAGGGGGCCAAGAGACCCAGTACTTC. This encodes CASNPTGGQETQYF.

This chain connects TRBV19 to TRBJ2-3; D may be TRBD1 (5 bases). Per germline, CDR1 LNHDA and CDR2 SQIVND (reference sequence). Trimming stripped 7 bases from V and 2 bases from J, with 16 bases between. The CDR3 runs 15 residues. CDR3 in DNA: TGTGCCAGTACCACAGGAAGAAGGACCACAGATACGCAGTATTTT. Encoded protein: CASTTGRRTTDTQYF.

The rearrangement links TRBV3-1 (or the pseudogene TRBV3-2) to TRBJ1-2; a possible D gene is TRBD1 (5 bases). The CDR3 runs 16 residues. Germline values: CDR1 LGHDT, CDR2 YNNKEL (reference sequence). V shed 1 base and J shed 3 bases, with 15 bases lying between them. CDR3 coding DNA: TGTGCCAGCAGCCAAGTGCCCCCGGGACGGCACTATGGCTACACCTTC. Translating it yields CASSQVPPGRHYGYTF.

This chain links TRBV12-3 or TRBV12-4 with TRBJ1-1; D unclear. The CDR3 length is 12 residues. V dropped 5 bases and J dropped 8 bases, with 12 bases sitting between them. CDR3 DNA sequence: TGTGCCAGCAGTGACGTCCGGGGAGAAGCTTTCTTT. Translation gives CASSDVRGEAFF.

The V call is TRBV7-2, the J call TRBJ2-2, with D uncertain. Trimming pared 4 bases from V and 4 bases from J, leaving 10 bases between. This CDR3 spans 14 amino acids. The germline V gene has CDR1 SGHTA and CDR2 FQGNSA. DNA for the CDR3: TGTGCCAGCAGCTACCAAACACGCACCGGGGAGCTGTTTTTT. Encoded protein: CASSYQTRTGELFF. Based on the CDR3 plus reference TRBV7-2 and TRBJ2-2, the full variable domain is GAGVSQSPSNKVTEKGKDVELRCDPISGHTALYWYRQSLGQGLEFLIYFQGNSAPDKSGLPSDRFSAERTGGSVSTLTIQRTQQEDSAVYLCASSYQTRTGELFFGEGSRLTVL.